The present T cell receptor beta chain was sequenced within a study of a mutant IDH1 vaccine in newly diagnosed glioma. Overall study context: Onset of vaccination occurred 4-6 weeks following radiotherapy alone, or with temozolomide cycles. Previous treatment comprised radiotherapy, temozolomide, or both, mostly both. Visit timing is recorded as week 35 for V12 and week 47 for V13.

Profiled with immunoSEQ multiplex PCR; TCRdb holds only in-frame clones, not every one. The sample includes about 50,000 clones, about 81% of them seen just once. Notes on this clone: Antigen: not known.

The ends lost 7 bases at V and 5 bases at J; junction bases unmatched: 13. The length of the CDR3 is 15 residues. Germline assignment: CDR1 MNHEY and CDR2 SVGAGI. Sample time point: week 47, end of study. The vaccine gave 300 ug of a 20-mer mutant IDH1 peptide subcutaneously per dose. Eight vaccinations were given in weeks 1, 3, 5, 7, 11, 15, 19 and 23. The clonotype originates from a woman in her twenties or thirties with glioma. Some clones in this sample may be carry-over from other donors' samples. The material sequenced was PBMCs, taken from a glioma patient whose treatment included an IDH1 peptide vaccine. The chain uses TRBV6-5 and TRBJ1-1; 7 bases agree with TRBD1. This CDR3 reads CASMFSKGARTEAFF. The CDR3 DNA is TGTGCCAGCATGTTTTCTAAGGGGGCGAGAACTGAAGCTTTCTTT.